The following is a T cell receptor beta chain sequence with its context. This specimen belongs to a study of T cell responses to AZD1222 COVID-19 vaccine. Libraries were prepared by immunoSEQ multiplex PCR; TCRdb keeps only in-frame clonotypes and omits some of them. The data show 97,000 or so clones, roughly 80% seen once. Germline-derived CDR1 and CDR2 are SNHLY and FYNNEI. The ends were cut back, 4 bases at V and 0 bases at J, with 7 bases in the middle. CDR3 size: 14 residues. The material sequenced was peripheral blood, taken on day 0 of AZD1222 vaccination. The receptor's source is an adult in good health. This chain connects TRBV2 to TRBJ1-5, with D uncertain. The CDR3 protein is CASSALPSNQPQHF. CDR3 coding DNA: TGTGCCAGCAGTGCACTGCCTAGCAATCAGCCCCAGCATTTT. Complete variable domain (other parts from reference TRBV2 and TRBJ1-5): EPEVTQTPSHQVTQMGQEVILRCVPISNHLYFYWYRQILGQKVEFLVSFYNNEISEKSEIFDDQFSVERPDGSNFTLKIRSTKLEDSAMYFCASSALPSNQPQHFGDGTRLSIL.